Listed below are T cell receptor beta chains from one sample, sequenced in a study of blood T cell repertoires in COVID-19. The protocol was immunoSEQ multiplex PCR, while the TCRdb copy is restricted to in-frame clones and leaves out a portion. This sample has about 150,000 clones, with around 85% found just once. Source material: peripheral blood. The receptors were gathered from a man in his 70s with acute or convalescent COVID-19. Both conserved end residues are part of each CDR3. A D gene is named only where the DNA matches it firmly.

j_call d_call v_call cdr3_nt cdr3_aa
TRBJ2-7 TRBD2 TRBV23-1 TGCGCCAGCAGTCAATACTTTTATGGGGATCAGCGGGAGGGGGGCTCCTACGAGCAGTACTTC CASSQYFYGDQREGGSYEQYF
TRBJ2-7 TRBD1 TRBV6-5 TGTGCCAGCGCACTGACAGGGAGCTACGAGCAGTACTTC CASALTGSYEQYF
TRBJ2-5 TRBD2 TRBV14 TGTGCCAGCAGCTCTCTAGCGGGAGTTGAGACCCAGTACTTC CASSSLAGVETQYF
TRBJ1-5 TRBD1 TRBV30 TGTGCCTGGAGCGCGGACAGGGGTCGTAATCAGCCCCAGCATTTT CAWSADRGRNQPQHF
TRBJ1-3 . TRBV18 TGTGCCAGCTCACCGACAATGGGACTGTTCACTGGAAACACCATATATTTT CASSPTMGLFTGNTIYF
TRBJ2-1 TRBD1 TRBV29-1 TGCAGCCTGTCGAGCGGGACAGGGGGCGAGCAGTTCTTC CSLSSGTGGEQFF
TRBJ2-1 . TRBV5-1 TGCGCCAGCAGCTTGGGGACTCATAGCTCCTACAATGAGCAGTTCTTC CASSLGTHSSYNEQFF
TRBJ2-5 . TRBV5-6 TGTGCCAGCAGCAGCCAGGGAGAGACCCAGTACTTC CASSSQGETQYF
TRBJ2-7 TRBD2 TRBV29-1 TGCAGCGTTGCGGTCCGGGGACTAGGTCCCTACGAGCAGTACTTC CSVAVRGLGPYEQYF
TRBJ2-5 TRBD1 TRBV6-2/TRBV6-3 TGTGCCAGCAGCCTATGGGGACAGGGGACGGTCCAAGAGACCCAGTACTTC CASSLWGQGTVQETQYF
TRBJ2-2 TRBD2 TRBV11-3 TGTGCCAGCAGCGCTGGGAGGGCGCGAGCCGGGGAGCTGTTTTTT CASSAGRARAGELFF
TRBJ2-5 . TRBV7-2 TGTGCCAGCAGCTTAGACGGTAGCGTGGAGACCCAGTACTTC CASSLDGSVETQYF
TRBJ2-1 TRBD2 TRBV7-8 TGTGCCAGCAGCCCACTAGCGGGCGTTTACAATGAGCAGTTCTTC CASSPLAGVYNEQFF